These 5 T cell receptor beta chains share one sample of origin, sequenced in a study of PD-L1 blockade in urothelial cancer. Specified time point: pretreatment peripheral blood. Repertoires were generated with immunoSEQ multiplex PCR, while TCRdb's copy carries only in-frame clones and drops some. The table shows about 55,000 clones, with around 72% occurring only once. The sequencing used PBMCs, collected around atezolizumab (anti-PD-L1) treatment. The receptor source for this set is a man between 65 and 79 years old with urothelial cancer.

CDR3: CASSLGGGGFYEQYF. The CDR3 DNA sequence: TGTGCCAGCAGCTTAGGGGGCGGGGGCTTCTACGAGCAGTACTTC. V and J are TRBV7-2 and TRBJ2-7, with D maybe TRBD2 (7 bases). Germline V CDR1 and CDR2: SGHTA, FQGNSA. The CDR3 spans 15 residues. The V end was cut by 1 base, the J end by 3 bases, with 13 bases between.

This rearrangement joins TRBV29-1 to TRBJ1-1; D may be TRBD1 (6 bases). Trimming removed 2 bases from V and 2 bases from J, with 9 bases in between. CDR3 length equals 13 residues. Germline V gene sequence: CDR1 SQVTM, CDR2 ANQGSEA. CDR3 loop: CSVERDTNTEAFF. In DNA, the CDR3 is TGCAGCGTTGAAAGGGACACTAACACTGAAGCTTTCTTT.

The chain has TRBV19 and TRBJ1-2; 8 bases match TRBD1. There are 15 residues in the CDR3. V was pared by 5 bases and J by 4 bases, with 9 bases of the junction left unmatched. Germline CDR1 and CDR2: LNHDA and SQIVND (reference sequence). The CDR3 spells CASSANRGTPYGYTF. The CDR3 DNA is TGTGCCAGTAGTGCGAACAGGGGGACCCCCTATGGCTACACCTTC.

This clone was seen a handful of times. The chain combines TRBV25-1 with TRBJ1-5; 12 positions agree with TRBD1. Looked up from germline, CDR1 is MGHDK and CDR2 is SYGVNS. Trimming at V came to 5 bases and at J to 9 bases, leaving 8 bases not matched to a gene. The CDR3 is 15 residues long. The CDR3 nucleotides are TGTGCCAGCAGTCCGGGACAGGGGGCAGGTGGGCCCCAGCATTTT. Encoded protein: CASSPGQGAGGPQHF.

The V and J genes are TRBV28 and TRBJ2-3, with D possibly TRBD1 on 6 matching bases. With 6 bases removed from V and 4 bases from J, the gap between germline ends came to 17 bases. The CDR3 sequence is 15 residues long. Per germline, CDR1 MDHEN and CDR2 SYDVKM. CDR3 in amino acids: CASSSPTQGADTQYF. CDR3 nucleotides: TGTGCCAGCAGCTCGCCGACACAGGGTGCAGATACGCAGTATTTT.